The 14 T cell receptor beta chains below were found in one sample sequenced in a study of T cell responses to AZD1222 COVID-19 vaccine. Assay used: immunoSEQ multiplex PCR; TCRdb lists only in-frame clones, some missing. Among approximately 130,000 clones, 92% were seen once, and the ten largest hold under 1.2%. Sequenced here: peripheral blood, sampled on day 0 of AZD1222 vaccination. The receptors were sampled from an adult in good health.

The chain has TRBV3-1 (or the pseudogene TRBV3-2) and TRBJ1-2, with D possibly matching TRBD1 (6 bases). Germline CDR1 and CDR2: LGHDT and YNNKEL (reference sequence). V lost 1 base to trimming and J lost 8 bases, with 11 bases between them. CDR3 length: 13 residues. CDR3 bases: TGTGCCAGCAGCCAAGTACAGGGTTTCGGCTACACCTTC. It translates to CASSQVQGFGYTF.

The CDR3 bases are TGTGCCAGCAGCCAAGATAACTCTTCCCCCGGCTACACCTTC. Residues: CASSQDNSSPGYTF. The chain recombines TRBV3-1 (or the pseudogene TRBV3-2) with TRBJ1-2; D unresolved. This CDR3 comprises 14 residues. CDR1 LGHDT and CDR2 YNNKEL come from the germline V gene (reference sequence). Trimming stripped 0 bases from V and 8 bases from J, with 13 bases between.

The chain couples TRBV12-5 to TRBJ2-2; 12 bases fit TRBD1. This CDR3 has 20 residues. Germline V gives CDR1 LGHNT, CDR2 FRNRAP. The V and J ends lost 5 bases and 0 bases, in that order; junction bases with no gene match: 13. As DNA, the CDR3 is TGTGCTAGTGGTGCACCGGGACAGGGGGCCACCCGACCGAACACCGGGGAGCTGTTTTTT. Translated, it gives CASGAPGQGATRPNTGELFF.

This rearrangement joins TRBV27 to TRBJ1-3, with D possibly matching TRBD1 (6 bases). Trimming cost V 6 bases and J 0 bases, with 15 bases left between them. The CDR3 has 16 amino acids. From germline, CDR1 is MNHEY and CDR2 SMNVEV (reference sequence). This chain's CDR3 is CASRKETGRSGNTIYF. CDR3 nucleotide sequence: TGTGCCAGCAGGAAGGAGACAGGACGCTCTGGAAACACCATATATTTT.

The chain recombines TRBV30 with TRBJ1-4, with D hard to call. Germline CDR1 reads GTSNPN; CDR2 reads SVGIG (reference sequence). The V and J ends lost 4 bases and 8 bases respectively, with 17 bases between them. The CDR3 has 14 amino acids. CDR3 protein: CAWTGGTLGEKLFF. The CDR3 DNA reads TGTGCCTGGACTGGTGGTACCCTGGGAGAAAAACTGTTTTTT.

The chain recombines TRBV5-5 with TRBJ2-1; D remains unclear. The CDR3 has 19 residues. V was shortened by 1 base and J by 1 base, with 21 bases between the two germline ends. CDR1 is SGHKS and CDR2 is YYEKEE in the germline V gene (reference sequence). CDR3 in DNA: TGTGCCAGCAGCTTGATGTCGATCGGGTTACTAATTTCCTACAATGAGCAGTTCTTC. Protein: CASSLMSIGLLISYNEQFF. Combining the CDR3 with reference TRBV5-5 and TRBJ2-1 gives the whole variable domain DAGVTQSPTHLIKTRGQQVTLRCSPISGHKSVSWYQQVLGQGPQFIFQYYEKEERGRGNFPDRFSARQFPNYSSELNVNALLLGDSALYLCASSLMSIGLLISYNEQFFGPGTRLTVL.

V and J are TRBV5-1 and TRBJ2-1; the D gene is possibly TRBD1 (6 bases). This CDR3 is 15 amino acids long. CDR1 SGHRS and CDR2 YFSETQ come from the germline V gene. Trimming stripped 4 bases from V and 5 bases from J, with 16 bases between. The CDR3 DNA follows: TGCGCCAGCAGCCAAGAAGACAGGCGACACAATGAGCAGTTCTTC. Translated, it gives CASSQEDRRHNEQFF. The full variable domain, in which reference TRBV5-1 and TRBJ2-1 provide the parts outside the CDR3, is KAGVTQTPRYLIKTRGQQVTLSCSPISGHRSVSWYQQTPGQGLQFLFEYFSETQRNKGNFPGRFSGRQFSNSRSEMNVSTLELGDSALYLCASSQEDRRHNEQFFGPGTRLTVL.

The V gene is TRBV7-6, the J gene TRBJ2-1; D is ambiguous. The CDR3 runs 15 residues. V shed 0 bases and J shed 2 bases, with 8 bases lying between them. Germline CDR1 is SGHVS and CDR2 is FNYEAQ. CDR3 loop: CASSLAAATYNEQFF. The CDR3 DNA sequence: TGTGCCAGCAGCTTAGCGGCGGCAACCTACAATGAGCAGTTCTTC. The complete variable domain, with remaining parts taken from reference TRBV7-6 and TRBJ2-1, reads GAGVSQSPRYKVTKRGQDVALRCDPISGHVSLYWYRQALGQGPEFLTYFNYEAQQDKSGLPNDRFSAERPEGSISTLTIQRTEQRDSAMYRCASSLAAATYNEQFFGPGTRLTVL.

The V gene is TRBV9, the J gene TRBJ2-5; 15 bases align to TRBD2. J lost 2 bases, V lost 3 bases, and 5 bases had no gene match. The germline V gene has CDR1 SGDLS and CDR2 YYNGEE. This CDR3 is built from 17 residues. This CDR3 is CASSAGTSGRRQETQYF. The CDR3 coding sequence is TGTGCCAGCAGCGCCGGGACTAGCGGGAGGAGGCAAGAGACCCAGTACTTC. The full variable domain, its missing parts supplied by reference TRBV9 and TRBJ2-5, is DSGVTQTPKHLITATGQRVTLRCSPRSGDLSVYWYQQSLDQGLQFLIQYYNGEERAKGNILERFSAQQFPDLHSELNLSSLELGDSALYFCASSAGTSGRRQETQYFGPGTRLLVL.

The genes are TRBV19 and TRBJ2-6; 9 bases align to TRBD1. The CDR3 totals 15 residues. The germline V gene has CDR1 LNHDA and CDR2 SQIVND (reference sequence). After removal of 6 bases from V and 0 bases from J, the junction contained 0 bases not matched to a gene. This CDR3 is CASRDRGSGANVLTF. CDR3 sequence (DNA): TGTGCCAGTAGGGACAGGGGCTCTGGGGCCAACGTCCTGACTTTC.

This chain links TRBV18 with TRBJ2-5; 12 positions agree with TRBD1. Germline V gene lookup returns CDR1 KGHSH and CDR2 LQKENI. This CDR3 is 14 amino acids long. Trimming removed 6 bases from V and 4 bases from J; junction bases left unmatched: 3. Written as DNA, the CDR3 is TGTGCCAGCTCGGGGACAGGGGGCCGAGAGACCCAGTACTTC. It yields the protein CASSGTGGRETQYF.

CDR3 sequence: CASSLPGGTMFF. The CDR3 DNA sequence: TGTGCCAGCAGTTTACCGGGTGGGACTATGTTTTTT. The chain joins TRBV12-3 or TRBV12-4 to TRBJ1-4, with D possibly TRBD1 on 5 matching bases. This CDR3 contains 12 residues. The V end lost 2 bases, the J end lost 15 bases, and 13 bases lay between the germline ends.

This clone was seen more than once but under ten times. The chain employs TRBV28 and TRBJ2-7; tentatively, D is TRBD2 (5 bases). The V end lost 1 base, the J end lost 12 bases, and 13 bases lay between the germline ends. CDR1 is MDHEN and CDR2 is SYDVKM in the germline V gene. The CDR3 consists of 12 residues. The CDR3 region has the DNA TGTGCCAGCAGTTTATATCGGGGAACATCGTACTTC. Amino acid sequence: CASSLYRGTSYF. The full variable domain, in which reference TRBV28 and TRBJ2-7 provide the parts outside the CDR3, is DVKVTQSSRYLVKRTGEKVFLECVQDMDHENMFWYRQDPGLGLRLIYFSYDVKMKEKGDIPEGYSVSREKKERFSLILESASTNQTSMYLCASSLYRGTSYFGPGTRLTVT.

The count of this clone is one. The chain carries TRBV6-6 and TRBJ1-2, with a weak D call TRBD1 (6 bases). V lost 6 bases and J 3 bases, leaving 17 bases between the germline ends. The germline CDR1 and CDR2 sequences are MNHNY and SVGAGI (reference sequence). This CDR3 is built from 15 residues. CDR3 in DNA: TGTGCCAGCAGCTCCGTCCGGGGGCAGTACTATGGCTACACCTTC. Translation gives CASSSVRGQYYGYTF.